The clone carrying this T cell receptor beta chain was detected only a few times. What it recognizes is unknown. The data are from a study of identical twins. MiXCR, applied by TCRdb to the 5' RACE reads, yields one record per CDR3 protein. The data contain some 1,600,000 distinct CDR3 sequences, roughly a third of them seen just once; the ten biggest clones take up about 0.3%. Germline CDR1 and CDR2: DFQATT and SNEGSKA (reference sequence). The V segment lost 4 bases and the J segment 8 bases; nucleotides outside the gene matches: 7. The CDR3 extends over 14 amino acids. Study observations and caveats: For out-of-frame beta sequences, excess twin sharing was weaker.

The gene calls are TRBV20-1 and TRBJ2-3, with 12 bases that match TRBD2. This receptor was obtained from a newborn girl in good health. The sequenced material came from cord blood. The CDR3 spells CSAKASGGAFTQYF. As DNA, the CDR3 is TGCAGTGCTAAGGCTAGCGGGGGGGCCTTTACGCAGTATTTT.